The clone carrying this T cell receptor (beta chain) was counted between two and nine times. Antigen specificity is unknown. Unique molecular identifiers were attached to individual cDNA molecules during library preparation. TCRdb passed the RACE reads through MiXCR, listing each CDR3 protein once. The sample lists fewer than 140,000 distinct CDR3 sequences; more than 10% were seen once. The sample comes from a study of human T cells and chemical hapten exposure. This sample's time point: pre-sensitization, week 0. The treatment here: therapeutic diphenylcyclopropenone sensitization with weekly scalp DPC. Study-wide points: Large CDR3 similarity clusters arose significantly more often from expanded TCRs than from controls. Expanded TCR counts at PT1 were positively correlated with the patch test score.

This clonotype was obtained from a woman in her fifties or sixties with alopecia areata. Some clones in this sample may be carry-over from other donors' samples. The material was whole blood, obtained in connection with sensitization to the hapten diphenylcyclopropenone (DPC).

The CDR3 loop is CASSPRTAGNTEAFF. CDR3 nucleotide sequence: TGTGCCAGCAGCCCCCGGACAGCAGGGAACACTGAAGCTTTCTTT. J is TRBJ1-1 and V is TRBV6-2 or TRBV6-3, with D perhaps TRBD1 (6 bases). V lost 6 bases to trimming and J lost 1 base, with 15 bases between them. Germline CDR1 is MNHEY and CDR2 is SVGEGT. CDR3 size: 15 residues.